These 32 T cell receptor beta chains were all obtained from the same sample, sequenced in a study of blood T cell repertoires in COVID-19 (dated by TCRdb to the early 2020s). Library preparation used the immunoSEQ multiplex PCR assay. The table comes from immuneACCESS by way of TCRdb, which keeps in-frame sequences with V and J called. Part of the clones is missing from these tables; in studies checked, under half for an unresolved V gene and the rest for unknown reasons. The sample profile shows 210,000 or so clones; 80% to 90% of them were found once. The top ten hold around 21% of the sample. Sequenced: peripheral blood. Receptor source: a human donor in a cohort sampled during active COVID-19.

The rearrangement joins TRBV11-3 to TRBJ2-7, with D possibly TRBD2 on 5 matching bases. This CDR3 comprises 16 residues. Germline loops: CDR1 SGHNT, CDR2 YENEEA. Trimming pared 4 bases from V and 6 bases from J, leaving 22 bases between. The CDR3 reads CASSYTTGNGYGEQYF. DNA for the CDR3: TGTGCCAGCAGCTATACCACCGGGAACGGGTATGGCGAGCAGTACTTC. Complete variable domain (other parts from reference TRBV11-3 and TRBJ2-7): EAGVVQSPRYKIIEKKQPVAFWCNPISGHNTLYWYLQNLGQGPELLIRYENEEAVDDSQLPKDRFSAERLKGVDSTLKIQPAELGDSAVYLCASSYTTGNGYGEQYFGPGTRLTVT.

The V and J genes are TRBV6-2 or TRBV6-3 and TRBJ2-2, with TRBD2 matching over 8 bases. The germline CDR1 and CDR2 sequences are MNHEY and SVGEGT. CDR3 length: 14 amino acids. After removal of 4 bases from V and 7 bases from J, the junction contained 5 bases not matched to a gene. The CDR3 reads CASSFGGDYGELFF. Written as DNA, the CDR3 is TGTGCCAGCAGTTTCGGGGGGGATTACGGGGAGCTGTTTTTT.

J is TRBJ2-7 and V is TRBV28, with 7 nucleotides matching TRBD1. Unmatched junction bases numbered 8, after V lost 6 bases and J lost 12 bases. Looked up from germline, CDR1 is MDHEN and CDR2 is SYDVKM. The CDR3 is made up of 11 amino acids. The DNA of the CDR3 is TGTGCCAGCAGCACTGACAGGGTGCTGTACTTC. It encodes CASSTDRVLYF.

The chain carries TRBV6-5 and TRBJ2-7, with 11 bases identical to TRBD1. The CDR3 is made up of 15 amino acids. Germline CDR1 is MNHEY and CDR2 is SVGAGI. Losses at the gene ends were 0 bases for V and 7 bases for J; bases not matched to a gene: 5. In DNA form, the CDR3 reads TGTGCCAGCAGTTACTCGCCCGGGACAGGGGGTGAGCAGTACGTC. Protein product: CASSYSPGTGGEQYV.

This clone has only one observation. The chain is built from TRBV3-1 (or the pseudogene TRBV3-2) and TRBJ1-2; D not certain. Trimming removed 0 bases from V and 4 bases from J, with 9 bases in between. CDR3 size: 14 residues. In germline, CDR1 is LGHDT, CDR2 YNNKEL (reference sequence). The CDR3 loop reads CASSQDSRIYGYTF. CDR3 in DNA: TGTGCCAGCAGCCAAGACTCGAGGATCTATGGCTACACCTTC.

The CDR3 spells CAIRAGQQANYGYTF. The CDR3 DNA reads TGTGCCATCAGGGCGGGACAGCAAGCTAACTATGGCTACACCTTC. V is TRBV10-3 and J is TRBJ1-2; TRBD1 matches at 7 bases. Unmatched junction bases numbered 7, after V lost 6 bases and J lost 0 bases. The CDR3 has 15 amino acids. CDR1 ENHRY and CDR2 SYGVKD come from the germline V gene.

The chain couples TRBV19 to TRBJ2-2, with D possibly matching TRBD1 (5 bases). The CDR3 spans 13 residues. V was pared by 6 bases and J by 1 base, with 6 bases between. Germline CDR1 LNHDA, CDR2 SQIVND (reference sequence). CDR3 loop: CASSGQNTGELFF. CDR3 nucleotides: TGTGCCAGTAGCGGACAGAACACCGGGGAGCTGTTTTTT.

This chain joins TRBV6-6 and TRBJ1-1, with 8 bases fitting TRBD1. The CDR3 is 16 residues long. Trimming removed 0 bases from V and 4 bases from J; junction bases left unmatched: 7. In germline, CDR1 is MNHNY, CDR2 SVGAGI (reference sequence). The CDR3 DNA is TGTGCCAGCAGTTACTCGCAGGGGGCGCGGGGCACTGAAGCTTTCTTT. This sequence encodes CASSYSQGARGTEAFF.

V gene TRBV11-3 combines with J gene TRBJ1-1; D is uncertain. Trimming removed 1 base at V and 0 bases at J, with 6 bases between. This CDR3 has 14 amino acids. Looked up from germline, CDR1 is SGHNT and CDR2 is YENEEA. The CDR3 reads CASSLGGMNTEAFF. The DNA of the CDR3 is TGTGCCAGCAGCTTAGGAGGGATGAACACTGAAGCTTTCTTT. The entire variable domain, with the rest obtained from reference TRBV11-3 and TRBJ1-1, is as follows: EAGVVQSPRYKIIEKKQPVAFWCNPISGHNTLYWYLQNLGQGPELLIRYENEEAVDDSQLPKDRFSAERLKGVDSTLKIQPAELGDSAVYLCASSLGGMNTEAFFGQGTRLTVV.

The J gene is TRBJ2-3, the V gene TRBV27; 8 nucleotides align to TRBD1. V was pared by 5 bases and J by 2 bases, with 6 bases of the junction left unmatched. The CDR3 is made up of 15 amino acids. CDR1 MNHEY and CDR2 SMNVEV come from the germline V gene (reference sequence). CDR3 sequence (DNA): TGTGCCAGCAGTGAGGACAGGGTCTTCACAGATACGCAGTATTTT. Residues: CASSEDRVFTDTQYF.

This rearrangement joins TRBV5-6 to TRBJ1-2; 7 nucleotides match TRBD1. Germline CDR1 reads SGHDT; CDR2 reads YYEEEE. J lost 3 bases, V lost 6 bases, and 11 bases had no gene match. The CDR3 has 15 amino acids. CDR3 nucleotide sequence: TGTGCCAGCACCCGAAACGGACAGGCAGACTATGGCTACACCTTC. It is translated as CASTRNGQADYGYTF. Full variable domain (outside the CDR3, taken from reference TRBV5-6 and TRBJ1-2): DAGVTQSPTHLIKTRGQQVTLRCSPKSGHDTVSWYQQALGQGPQFIFQYYEEEERQRGNFPDRFSGHQFPNYSSELNVNALLLGDSALYLCASTRNGQADYGYTFGSGTRLTVV.

The chain employs TRBV6-5 and TRBJ2-7, with a weak D call TRBD2 (6 bases). The CDR3 extends over 14 amino acids. V lost 6 bases and J lost 5, with 17 bases in between. Germline V gene lookup returns CDR1 MNHEY and CDR2 SVGAGI. CDR3 DNA sequence: TGTGCCAGCAGAACGGGGACTGCGAGAGACGAGCAGTACTTC. This translates into CASRTGTARDEQYF.

The chain employs TRBV18 and TRBJ2-1; no clear D. There are 13 residues in the CDR3. The germline gives CDR1 KGHSH, CDR2 LQKENI. The V and J ends lost 3 bases and 4 bases respectively, with 7 bases between them. DNA for the CDR3: TGTGCCAGCTCACCGCCGGTATACAATGAGCAGTTCTTC. It translates to CASSPPVYNEQFF.

The chain employs TRBV5-1 and TRBJ2-6, with D tentatively TRBD1 (6 bases). CDR3 length: 15 amino acids. Germline lookup yields CDR1 SGHRS and CDR2 YFSETQ. V shed 4 bases and J shed 2 bases, with 10 bases lying between them. CDR3: CASSNRVAGANVLTF. CDR3 DNA: TGCGCCAGCAGCAACAGGGTGGCTGGGGCCAACGTCCTGACTTTC.

The table lists this clone with a count of one. The chain employs TRBV14 and TRBJ2-5; D remains unclear. Germline lookup yields CDR1 SGHDN and CDR2 FVKESK. Trimming pared 5 bases from V and 7 bases from J, leaving 8 bases between. The CDR3 length is 11 residues. DNA for the CDR3: TGTGCCAGCAGCTTCTCCGGGACCCAGTACTTC. Amino acids: CASSFSGTQYF.

V gene TRBV5-8 combines with J gene TRBJ1-5; no firm D call. The V end was cut by 7 bases, the J end by 11 bases, with 25 bases between. CDR1 SGHTS and CDR2 YDEGEE come from the germline V gene. The CDR3 runs to 15 residues. CDR3 region: CASRGRGNPVWSQHF. CDR3 in DNA: TGTGCCAGCCGAGGGCGTGGGAACCCTGTGTGGTCCCAGCATTTT.

CDR3 DNA sequence: TGTGCCAGCAGCCCCTCACCGGGACTTGAACCCGAGCAGTACTTC. Encoded protein: CASSPSPGLEPEQYF. The rearrangement joins TRBV9 to TRBJ2-7; weak D call: TRBD2 (6 bases). CDR3 length: 15 amino acids. The germline V gene has CDR1 SGDLS and CDR2 YYNGEE. V was pared by 4 bases and J by 6 bases, with 20 bases between. The entire variable domain, with the rest obtained from reference TRBV9 and TRBJ2-7, is as follows: DSGVTQTPKHLITATGQRVTLRCSPRSGDLSVYWYQQSLDQGLQFLIQYYNGEERAKGNILERFSAQQFPDLHSELNLSSLELGDSALYFCASSPSPGLEPEQYFGPGTRLTVT.

CDR3 loop: CASTPTGPGELFF. The CDR3 region has the DNA TGTGCCAGCACTCCTACCGGTCCCGGGGAGCTGTTTTTT. The V call is TRBV7-9, the J call TRBJ2-2, with D unclear. Trimming removed 7 bases at V and 6 bases at J, with 12 bases between. CDR1 and CDR2 (germline): SEHNR, FQNEAQ (reference sequence). CDR3 size: 13 residues.

This clone was seen once. The chain is built from TRBV5-6 and TRBJ2-5; 8 nucleotides align to TRBD1. The germline V gene has CDR1 SGHDT and CDR2 YYEEEE. The CDR3 has 15 residues. The V segment lost 3 bases and the J segment 2 bases; nucleotides outside the gene matches: 6. CDR3 sequence reads: CASSSGTGPQETQYF. CDR3 DNA: TGTGCCAGCAGCTCGGGGACAGGCCCGCAAGAGACCCAGTACTTC.

This clone was seen more than once but under ten times. The rearrangement links TRBV11-2 to TRBJ1-6; D call uncertain. Germline V gene data show CDR1 as SGHAT and CDR2 as FQNNGV. The V end was cut by 3 bases, the J end by 6 bases, with 9 bases between. The CDR3 contains 14 residues. The CDR3 here is CASSFLQINSPLHF. CDR3 DNA sequence: TGTGCCAGCAGCTTTTTGCAGATTAATTCACCCCTCCACTTT.

This clone was seen a few times. CDR3 amino acids: CASSQVGTGRVRLKYF. The DNA for the CDR3 is TGTGCCAGCAGCCAAGTCGGGACAGGGAGAGTGAGGCTTAAGTATTTT. The V and J genes are TRBV3-1 (or the pseudogene TRBV3-2) and TRBJ2-3; 9 nucleotides line up with TRBD1. The CDR3 runs 16 residues. Germline V gene sequence: CDR1 LGHDT, CDR2 YNNKEL (reference sequence). J lost 13 bases, V lost 1 base, and 15 bases had no gene match.

This clone showed up just a few times. As DNA, the CDR3 is TGTGCCAGCAGCTTATGGGGACAGGGATTAACCGGGGAGCTGTTTTTT. Translating gives CASSLWGQGLTGELFF. This chain connects TRBV11-1 to TRBJ2-2; 9 nucleotides agree with TRBD1. This CDR3 spans 16 amino acids. V was clipped by 2 bases and J by 5 bases; unmatched bases: 6. Germline V gene lookup returns CDR1 SGHAT and CDR2 FQDESV (reference sequence).

This clone appeared a single time. The chain joins TRBV7-6 to TRBJ2-7, with 7 nucleotides matching TRBD2. Looked up from germline, CDR1 is SGHVS and CDR2 is FNYEAQ. V lost 0 bases, J lost 5 bases, and 7 bases stayed unmatched. The CDR3 is 15 amino acids. This CDR3 is CASSLARGFRNEQYF. CDR3 sequence (DNA): TGTGCCAGCAGCTTAGCGCGGGGGTTCCGGAACGAGCAGTACTTC.

This chain joins TRBV3-1 (or the pseudogene TRBV3-2) and TRBJ1-2, with a tentative D call TRBD1 (5 bases). Trimming took 1 base from V and 7 from J, leaving 10 bases between them. The CDR3 runs 13 residues. The germline V gene encodes CDR1 LGHDT and CDR2 YNNKEL (reference sequence). CDR3 sequence (DNA): TGTGCCAGCAGCCAAGTCGGAGGGGTTGGCTACACCTTC. It specifies CASSQVGGVGYTF.

The rearrangement links TRBV11-2 to TRBJ1-4; the D is unclear. V was trimmed by 1 base and J by 7 bases, leaving 19 bases between them. Germline CDR1 SGHAT, CDR2 FQNNGV. CDR3 length equals 17 residues. The CDR3 region is CASSLGVSQDPREKLFF. For the CDR3, the DNA is TGTGCCAGCAGCTTAGGGGTCTCGCAGGATCCCCGTGAAAAACTGTTTTTT.

The gene calls are TRBV6-2 or TRBV6-3 and TRBJ1-1, with a tentative D call TRBD1 (5 bases). Germline assignment: CDR1 MNHEY and CDR2 SVGEGT. The germline V and J ends were trimmed by 4 bases and 6 bases, with 9 bases remaining between them. The CDR3 extends over 12 amino acids. The CDR3 sequence is CASSWGRAEAFF. The CDR3 DNA is TGTGCCAGCAGTTGGGGCAGAGCTGAAGCTTTCTTT.

The chain carries TRBV18 and TRBJ1-5; 9 bases line up with TRBD1. From germline, CDR1 is KGHSH and CDR2 LQKENI. The CDR3 covers 15 residues. Germline trimming cut 4 bases from V and 2 bases from J; bases unmatched to any gene: 3. CDR3 in amino acids: CASSRTGDGNQPQHF. In DNA form, the CDR3 reads TGTGCCAGCTCACGGACAGGGGATGGCAATCAGCCCCAGCATTTT.

The chain carries TRBV5-1 and TRBJ1-6; tentative D call: TRBD1 (5 bases). The CDR3 extends over 15 amino acids. CDR1 is SGHRS and CDR2 is YFSETQ in the germline V gene. Trimming cost V 0 bases and J 6 bases, with 10 bases left between them. The CDR3 region is CASSLDYRSNSPLHF. DNA of the CDR3: TGCGCCAGCAGCTTGGATTACAGGTCTAATTCACCCCTCCACTTT. The variable domain in full, with the rest retrieved from reference TRBV5-1 and TRBJ1-6, is KAGVTQTPRYLIKTRGQQVTLSCSPISGHRSVSWYQQTPGQGLQFLFEYFSETQRNKGNFPGRFSGRQFSNSRSEMNVSTLELGDSALYLCASSLDYRSNSPLHFGNGTRLTVT.

The sample holds one count of this clone. The genes are TRBV5-5 and TRBJ2-1; the D gene is possibly TRBD2 (6 bases). Germline V CDR1 and CDR2: SGHKS, YYEKEE (reference sequence). The V end lost 0 bases, the J end lost 5 bases, and 9 bases lay between the germline ends. The CDR3 contains 14 residues. This CDR3 reads CASSLVRGNNEQFF. The CDR3 bases are TGTGCCAGCAGCTTGGTGCGGGGAAACAATGAGCAGTTCTTC.

The chain employs TRBV15 and TRBJ2-1; 8 positions match TRBD2. The CDR3 is made up of 16 amino acids. Germline V CDR1 and CDR2: LNHNV, YYDKDF (reference sequence). V trimming: 1 base; J trimming: 4 bases; junction bases outside the gene matches: 6. The CDR3 bases are TGTGCCACCAGCAGAGCAGCGGGAGAAGGGTACAATGAGCAGTTCTTC. It yields the protein CATSRAAGEGYNEQFF. The full variable domain, with the rest looked up from reference TRBV15 and TRBJ2-1, is DAMVIQNPRYQVTQFGKPVTLSCSQTLNHNVMYWYQQKSSQAPKLLFHYYDKDFNNEADTPDNFQSRRPNTSFCFLDIRSPGLGDTAMYLCATSRAAGEGYNEQFFGPGTRLTVL.

The chain recombines TRBV11-2 with TRBJ1-2; D perhaps matches TRBD1 (6 bases). Trimming stripped 0 bases from V and 6 bases from J, with 11 bases between. The CDR3 loop spans 14 amino acids. Germline-derived CDR1 and CDR2 are SGHAT and FQNNGV. The CDR3 bases are TGTGCCAGCAGCTTAGATCACAGGGTAGATGGCTACACCTTC. It yields the protein CASSLDHRVDGYTF.

V usage is TRBV19 and J usage is TRBJ1-5, with no clear D. Germline-derived CDR1 and CDR2 are LNHDA and SQIVND (reference sequence). The CDR3 consists of 13 residues. The ends were cut back, 3 bases at V and 8 bases at J, with 11 bases in the middle. CDR3 DNA sequence: TGTGCCAGTAGTATGAGTGTCGGGGAGCCCCAGCATTTT. Residues: CASSMSVGEPQHF. Based on the CDR3 plus reference TRBV19 and TRBJ1-5, the full variable domain is DGGITQSPKYLFRKEGQNVTLSCEQNLNHDAMYWYRQDPGQGLRLIYYSQIVNDFQKGDIAEGYSVSREKKESFPLTVTSAQKNPTAFYLCASSMSVGEPQHFGDGTRLSIL.